In its sample, the clone carrying this T cell receptor beta chain was seen many times. Its antigen is unidentified. TCRdb re-called the reads through MiXCR, storing one row per CDR3 protein. The sample has about 150,000 distinct CDR3 sequences; roughly a third are singletons. This sample is part of a study of T cell repertoires in cytomegalovirus infection. At the level of the study: Peptides in the study included HLA-C-restricted and HLA-B-restricted CMV epitopes. An indication of both CMV infection and matching HLA type came from public TCR beta signatures.

Study-level findings and limits: There were HLA-C-restricted CMV-specific TCR beta clonotypes dominating the ex vivo response. CMV carriers having the relevant HLA were flagged by cumulative public TCR beta family frequency.

The sequencing used CD8+ T cells from cultured PBMCs, collected from culture after CMV antigen stimulation. The TCR originated in a human donor in good health (CMV status not recorded). Some clones in this sample may be carry-over from other donors' samples.

The CDR3 here is CASSSFLGTEAFF. Here the CDR3 DNA reads TGTGCCAGCAGCTCCTTTCTGGGTACTGAAGCTTTCTTT. The rearrangement joins TRBV7-6 to TRBJ1-1; D is uncertain. V dropped 4 bases and J dropped 5 bases, with 11 bases sitting between them. Per germline, CDR1 SGHVS and CDR2 FNYEAQ. The CDR3 covers 13 residues.